The rows below give T cell receptor beta chains drawn from one sample of a study of shared T cell receptors in the human thymus. Method: immunoSEQ multiplex PCR; TCRdb's copy keeps in-frame clones and lacks some. The sample includes under 450,000 clones, around 95% of them seen just once. Sample: thymocytes. All receptors come from a human donor. Each CDR3 is given with its conserved first and last residue. The D gene is left open where the match is weak. For some rows the clone size is stated as once, few or many, or as a class when expanded; others skip it.

D,size,J,V,DNA,CDR3
TRBD2,.,TRBJ2-1,TRBV2,TGTGCCAGCAGTTACAAAGGACTAGCGGAATACAATGAGCAGTTCTTC,CASSYKGLAEYNEQFF
.,.,TRBJ2-5,TRBV28,TGTGCCAGCAGGGGCCTAAGCCAAGAGACCCAGTACTTC,CASRGLSQETQYF
TRBD1,.,TRBJ2-2,TRBV5-6,TGTGCCAGCAGCCTAAGCATACATGACAGGGTCGGGGAGCTGTTTTTT,CASSLSIHDRVGELFF
.,.,TRBJ2-1,TRBV9,TGTGCCAGCAGCCTCCGGGGTAGCAATGAGCAGTTCTTC,CASSLRGSNEQFF
.,.,TRBJ2-3,TRBV28,TGTGCCAGCATTGGGGAAAGCGAGTTGGATACGCAGTATTTT,CASIGESELDTQYF
TRBD2,.,TRBJ2-7,TRBV7-2,TGTGCCAGCAGCCCAGGAGGGACTAGGACTCGATCCTTC,CASSPGGTRTRSF
.,.,TRBJ2-1,TRBV5-8,TGTGCCAGCAGCTTCGGCGGAGCAAAGTGCAATGAGCAGTTCTTC,CASSFGGAKCNEQFF
.,.,TRBJ2-7,TRBV6-1,TGTGCCAGCAGGGCCCCGGACCCGACCTACGAGCAGTACTTC,CASRAPDPTYEQYF
.,.,TRBJ1-3,TRBV20-1,TGCAGTGCTAGGGGAAGAAACACCATATATTTT,CSARGRNTIYF
TRBD2,.,TRBJ2-1,TRBV5-5,TGTGCCAGCAGTCGGGAGGGGCCGAGCTCCTACAATGAGCAGTTCTTC,CASSREGPSSYNEQFF
TRBD1,.,TRBJ1-3,TRBV5-5,TGTGCCAGCAGCTTAACTCCGGGACAGGAGGTCGGAAACACCATATATTTT,CASSLTPGQEVGNTIYF
TRBD2,.,TRBJ2-7,TRBV5-1,TGCGCCAGCACCGTGGGGCTAGCGGGAGGGCTCGCCGAGCAGTACTTC,CASTVGLAGGLAEQYF
.,.,TRBJ2-1,TRBV29-1,TGCAGCGTTGAAACCGCCGGGACACACTCCTACAATGAGCAGTTCTTC,CSVETAGTHSYNEQFF
TRBD1,.,TRBJ2-7,TRBV11-2,TGTGCCTGGGACAGGGGACCCGAGCAGTACTTC,CAWDRGPEQYF
.,.,TRBJ2-5,TRBV28,TGTGCCAGCACAAGACTAGAGATAGGAGAGACCCAGTACTTC,CASTRLEIGETQYF
.,.,TRBJ2-7,TRBV5-6,TGTGCCAGCAGCATCTTCCGCAAGGTTGTCGCGTACGAGCAGTACTTC,CASSIFRKVVAYEQYF
TRBD2,.,TRBJ2-2,TRBV9,TGTGCCAGCAGCGTGACCGAGAAGCGGGAGGCTACCGGGGAGCTGTTTTTT,CASSVTEKREATGELFF
.,.,TRBJ1-2,TRBV7-8,TGTGCCAGCAGCTCTACCAGCGGGGGCGAGGGGTATGGCTACACCTTC,CASSSTSGGEGYGYTF
.,.,TRBJ2-1,TRBV6-1,TGTGCCAGCAGTGAAGTTAGGGTCTACAATGAGCAGTTCTTC,CASSEVRVYNEQFF
.,.,TRBJ1-1,TRBV6-4,TGTGCCAGCAGTGGAAAGGGTGGGCTTGGGAACACTGAAGCTTTCTTT,CASSGKGGLGNTEAFF
.,once,TRBJ2-1,TRBV15,TGTGCCACCAGCAGATCCCGCTTGGAGTTTGCGCAGTTCTTC,CATSRSRLEFAQFF
.,.,TRBJ2-7,TRBV15,TGTGCCACCAGCAACCAAAATGAACCCCACCGGACATTCACCTACGAGCAGTACTTC,CATSNQNEPHRTFTYEQYF